Given below is one T cell receptor beta chain in context. What it binds is not known. Trimming pared 0 bases from V and 8 bases from J, leaving 11 bases between. Germline lookup yields CDR1 SGHDN and CDR2 FVKESK. The CDR3 is 14 amino acids. This sample stems from a study of T cells in tumors after PD-1 blockade. Study overall: Some patients also took daily vismodegib 150 mg during anti-PD-1 treatment. Study outcomes and limitations: Blood contained about 42% of the tumor's TCR clonotypes. Expanded exhausted CD8+ clones after therapy were mostly novel clonotypes.

TCRdb's table, derived via immunoSEQ multiplex PCR, lists solely in-frame clones and lacks some. The table shows approximately 8,100 clones, with around 62% occurring only once. V and J are TRBV14 and TRBJ1-3; no clear D gene. The sample was tumor tissue, taken after anti-PD-1 treatment. The origin of this receptor is a human donor with basal cell carcinoma. CDR3 DNA: TGTGCCAGCAGCCAAGATCTACCCCCGGACACCATATATTTT. It encodes CASSQDLPPDTIYF.